Detailed here is one TCR beta chain. What it binds is unknown. The PCR ran on 60 Vbeta and 13 Jbeta primers. This table comes from immunoSEQ multiplex PCR, and its TCRdb copy is limited to in-frame clones, with some not included. The sample consists of about 140,000 clones, around 75% of them appearing once. The data stem from a study of cytomegalovirus exposure and HLA in healthy donors. Overall study results and limits: Around 18,000 TCR beta sequences were associated with HLA alleles at 0.05 false discovery rate in a later analysis. Published work reported that the classifier diagnosed cytomegalovirus status with high specificity and sensitivity.

Germline trimming cut 1 base from V and 1 base from J; bases unmatched to any gene: 5. The CDR3 totals 16 residues. Germline-derived CDR1 and CDR2 are MNHNY and SVGAGI (reference sequence). This receptor was obtained from a male donor in good health and CMV-seronegative. This rearrangement joins TRBV6-6 to TRBJ2-7; 9 bases agree with TRBD1. The material sequenced was PBMCs. CDR3 loop: CASSYFRDRDSYEQYF. CDR3 DNA: TGTGCCAGCAGTTACTTCCGGGACAGGGATTCCTACGAGCAGTACTTC.